This record covers a single T cell receptor (beta chain). Repertoires were generated with immunoSEQ multiplex PCR, while TCRdb's copy carries only in-frame clones and drops some. Of fewer than 250,000 clones listed, around 89% are singletons. The sample originates from a study of blood T cell repertoires in COVID-19. Study-level information: COVID-19 samples, acute and convalescent, were from the United States, Italy and Spain.

V lost 4 bases, J lost 0 bases, and 16 bases lay in between. The CDR3 runs to 16 residues. CDR1 and CDR2 from the germline V gene are SGHDN and FVKESK. The receptor was derived from a man aged 65 to 85 with acute or convalescent COVID-19. Sequencing was done on a sample of peripheral blood. The V and J genes are TRBV14 and TRBJ2-7; TRBD2 might be the D (6 bases). The CDR3 here is CASSLTGDSGSYEQYF. The CDR3 DNA is TGTGCCAGCAGCCTCACGGGGGACTCAGGCTCCTACGAGCAGTACTTC.